The 10 T cell receptor beta chains given below trace back to one sample, sequenced in a study of OX40 agonist ivuxolimab in advanced cancers. Clones were sequenced by immunoSEQ multiplex PCR, and TCRdb holds only the in-frame ones, with some missing. The sample has more than 70,000 clones; roughly 85% are singletons. The input for sequencing was CD4+ or CD8+ T cells sorted from blood, taken in a trial of the OX40 agonist ivuxolimab. The receptors were sampled from an adult with an advanced solid tumor such as melanoma, head and neck, liver or kidney cancer.

V and J are TRBV4-3 and TRBJ2-3, with D unresolved. In germline, CDR1 is LGHNA, CDR2 YSLEER. Trimming pared 1 base from V and 6 bases from J, leaving 20 bases between. This CDR3 comprises 17 residues. CDR3 nucleotide sequence: TGCGCCAGCAGCCAAGTATGGAGCGAGACACCTCCCGATACGCAGTATTTT. Its translation: CASSQVWSETPPDTQYF.

The chain has TRBV28 and TRBJ1-2; D unclear. This CDR3 region has 12 residues. From germline, CDR1 is MDHEN and CDR2 SYDVKM. V lost 5 bases, J lost 7 bases, and 11 bases lay in between. In nucleotides, the CDR3 is TGTGCCAGCAGTCCCGACATAGCTGGCTACACCTTC. Amino acid sequence: CASSPDIAGYTF.

The rearrangement joins TRBV5-1 to TRBJ1-1; D gene ambiguous. Germline V lookup: CDR1 SGHRS, CDR2 YFSETQ. Trimming cost V 4 bases and J 8 bases, with 21 bases left between them. This CDR3 has 15 amino acids. The CDR3 region is CASSEGAGSPGEAFF. DNA of the CDR3: TGCGCCAGCAGCGAGGGAGCAGGATCCCCTGGCGAAGCTTTCTTT.

The chain joins TRBV15 to TRBJ2-7; D call uncertain. The CDR3 contains 13 residues. The germline gives CDR1 LNHNV, CDR2 YYDKDF (reference sequence). V dropped 0 bases and J dropped 6 bases, with 9 bases sitting between them. DNA for the CDR3: TGTGCCACCAGCAGAGATTACTCGGGCGAGCAGTACTTC. Translating it yields CATSRDYSGEQYF.

This rearrangement joins TRBV30 to TRBJ1-6; weak D call: TRBD1 (5 bases). This CDR3 contains 18 residues. The ends were cut back, 2 bases at V and 0 bases at J, with 17 bases in the middle. The germline V gene has CDR1 GTSNPN and CDR2 SVGIG (reference sequence). The DNA of the CDR3 is TGTGCCTGGAGTATCCGGACACGCACCAGCTCCTATAATTCACCCCTCCACTTT. Translating it yields CAWSIRTRTSSYNSPLHF.

The genes are TRBV12-2 and TRBJ2-2; no DNA check was done on the table's D call, TRBD1. TRBV12-2 is a pseudogene segment. CDR3 length equals 16 residues. The CDR3 nucleotides are TGTGCAAGTCGCCCCCGACAGGGGAAGGACACCGGGGAGCTGTTTTTT. It specifies CASRPRQGKDTGELFF.

The V call is TRBV5-4, the J call TRBJ1-1; tentative D call: TRBD1 (5 bases). The CDR3 is made up of 13 amino acids. V lost 7 bases and J lost 2, with 12 bases in between. The V gene's germline CDR1 is SGHNT and CDR2 YYREEE (reference sequence). In DNA form, the CDR3 reads TGTGCCAGCCACCCCAGGGCAAACACTGAAGCTTTCTTT. As protein: CASHPRANTEAFF.

V is TRBV29-1 and J is TRBJ1-1, with TRBD1 matching over 7 bases. CDR3 length: 12 residues. J lost 10 bases, V lost 2 bases, and 7 bases had no gene match. The V gene's germline CDR1 is SQVTM and CDR2 ANQGSEA. The CDR3 spells CSVETGDARAFF. CDR3 bases: TGCAGCGTTGAAACAGGGGATGCGAGAGCTTTCTTT.

The gene calls are TRBV5-1 and TRBJ1-2; D not certain. The V gene's germline CDR1 is SGHRS and CDR2 YFSETQ. The CDR3 covers 15 residues. V was cut by 2 bases and J by 0 bases, with 11 bases left in between. The DNA of the CDR3 is TGCGCCAGCAGCTTCTCGGGCGATGCTAACTATGGCTACACCTTC. This encodes CASSFSGDANYGYTF.

This clone was recorded only once. The rearrangement uses TRBV7-6 and TRBJ1-4; 8 bases agree with TRBD1. Germline loops: CDR1 SGHVS, CDR2 FNYEAQ. The length of the CDR3 is 16 residues. The V gene end was trimmed by 4 bases and the J gene end by 6 bases; junction bases not matched to a gene: 10. CDR3 nucleotide sequence: TGTGCCAGCAGCTCCACTAGGCAGGGGGCAGATGAAAAACTGTTTTTT. Protein: CASSSTRQGADEKLFF. The full variable domain, completed using reference TRBV7-6 and TRBJ1-4, is GAGVSQSPRYKVTKRGQDVALRCDPISGHVSLYWYRQALGQGPEFLTYFNYEAQQDKSGLPNDRFSAERPEGSISTLTIQRTEQRDSAMYRCASSSTRQGADEKLFFGSGTQLSVL.